A selection of T cell receptor beta chains follows, all from one sample in a study of blood T cell repertoires in COVID-19. Data came from immunoSEQ multiplex PCR; TCRdb stores just in-frame clones and leaves some out. This table has roughly 68,000 clones, approximately 90% appearing once. Material: peripheral blood. These receptors were collected from a woman of 80 years or more with active COVID-19. Each CDR3 is given with its conserved first and last residue. D genes are given only for firm matches. Not every row has a clone size; where given, it reads once, few, many or a size class.

j_gene,d_gene,v_gene,abundance,CDR3aa,CDR3nt
TRBJ2-1,TRBD1,TRBV25-1,NA,CASSIRDRVSNEQFF,TGTGCCAGCAGTATACGGGACAGGGTAAGCAATGAGCAGTTCTTC
TRBJ2-5,NA,TRBV7-9,NA,CASRKTKETQYF,TGTGCCAGCAGGAAAACTAAAGAGACCCAGTACTTC
TRBJ2-3,NA,TRBV14,NA,CASSQFLTVDTQYF,TGTGCCAGCAGCCAATTTCTAACCGTAGATACGCAGTATTTT
TRBJ2-1,TRBD2,TRBV7-3,NA,CASSLTGTSGGDEQFF,TGTGCCAGCAGCTTAACGGGGACTAGCGGTGGTGATGAGCAGTTCTTC
TRBJ2-2,NA,TRBV29-1,few,CSVVPGSSFTGELFF,TGCAGCGTTGTTCCCGGTAGCAGTTTCACCGGGGAGCTGTTTTTT
TRBJ2-3,TRBD1,TRBV29-1,once,CSVEGGQVLVDTQYF,TGCAGCGTTGAAGGGGGACAGGTCTTAGTTGATACGCAGTATTTT
TRBJ1-5,TRBD1,TRBV18,NA,CASSPDRINQPQHF,TGTGCCAGCTCACCGGACAGGATAAATCAGCCCCAGCATTTT
TRBJ2-2,NA,TRBV7-2,NA,CASSFDQTGELFF,TGTGCCAGCAGCTTCGATCAGACCGGGGAGCTGTTTTTT
TRBJ1-1,TRBD1,TRBV28,NA,CASSLGGGAGEAFF,TGTGCCAGCAGTTTAGGAGGGGGCGCGGGTGAAGCTTTCTTT
TRBJ1-4,TRBD1,TRBV7-8,NA,CASSNDRGVNEKLFF,TGTGCCAGCAGCAACGACAGGGGAGTTAATGAAAAACTGTTTTTT
TRBJ2-2,TRBD1,TRBV19,NA,CASSPRQGARPNTGELFF,TGTGCCAGTAGTCCCCGACAGGGGGCGAGACCGAACACCGGGGAGCTGTTTTTT
TRBJ2-1,NA,TRBV6-2/TRBV6-3,NA,CASSFTGRFDNEQFF,TGTGCCAGCAGTTTTACCGGGAGATTCGACAATGAGCAGTTCTTC
TRBJ2-7,TRBD2,TRBV9,NA,CASSSSGTIYEQYF,TGTGCCAGCAGCTCTAGCGGGACGATCTACGAGCAGTACTTC
TRBJ2-7,NA,TRBV4-3,NA,CASSQWGRDRNYEQYF,TGCGCCAGCAGCCAATGGGGGAGGGACAGGAACTACGAGCAGTACTTC
TRBJ2-2,NA,TRBV7-9,NA,CASRPSLKRTGELFF,TGTGCCAGCAGACCGTCCCTAAAGCGAACCGGGGAGCTGTTTTTT
TRBJ2-2,NA,TRBV25-1,NA,CASNSAGANTGELFF,TGTGCCAGCAATTCGGCAGGCGCGAACACCGGGGAGCTGTTTTTT